The 7 T cell receptor beta chains reported below all come from one sample, sequenced in a study of blood T cell repertoires in COVID-19. Profiled with immunoSEQ multiplex PCR; TCRdb holds only in-frame clones, not every one. The table shows some 270,000 clones, with 89% occurring only once. Source material: peripheral blood. The receptors come from a woman aged 40 to 49 who had recovered from COVID-19.

V gene TRBV6-2 or TRBV6-3 combines with J gene TRBJ2-1, with TRBD2 as a possible D gene (5 bases). Between the trimmed V and J ends, which lost 6 bases and 7 bases, there was a span of 16 bases. Germline V lookup: CDR1 MNHEY, CDR2 SVGEGT. The CDR3 is 14 residues long. CDR3 DNA: TGTGCCAGCAGCCAAGACTATCTCGGAAATGAGCAGTTCTTC. As protein: CASSQDYLGNEQFF.

V usage is TRBV7-9 and J usage is TRBJ2-7, with D unresolved. The CDR3 sequence is 13 residues long. Trimming cost V 1 base and J 13 bases, with 17 bases left between them. Per the germline V gene, CDR1 is SEHNR and CDR2 is FQNEAQ (reference sequence). The CDR3 loop is CASSLDRGGGRYF. CDR3 DNA sequence: TGTGCCAGCAGCTTAGATCGCGGCGGCGGCCGATACTTC.

The chain links TRBV2 to TRBJ1-2; D perhaps matches TRBD1 (6 bases). The CDR3 spans 13 residues. V was cut by 6 bases and J by 1 base, with 9 bases left in between. Germline V lookup: CDR1 SNHLY, CDR2 FYNNEI. CDR3 sequence (DNA): TGTGCCAGCAGAATGGACAGTAACTATGGCTACACCTTC. As protein: CASRMDSNYGYTF.

The chain links TRBV7-9 to TRBJ2-6, with D unclear. Trimming removed 8 bases at V and 0 bases at J, with 8 bases between. The length of the CDR3 is 14 residues. Germline V CDR1 and CDR2: SEHNR, FQNEAQ (reference sequence). The CDR3, as DNA: TGTGCCAGCCCGATGAGCTCTGGGGCCAACGTCCTGACTTTC. Protein sequence: CASPMSSGANVLTF.

A few counts support this clone. The chain links TRBV7-9 to TRBJ2-1, with D possibly being TRBD1 (6 bases). The germline V gene encodes CDR1 SEHNR and CDR2 FQNEAQ (reference sequence). The V and J ends lost 5 bases and 7 bases respectively, with 24 bases between them. The CDR3 runs 17 residues. CDR3 sequence (DNA): TGTGCCAGCAGCCCACCATCCCGGGACAAGAGATTAAATGAGCAGTTCTTC. Its protein product is CASSPPSRDKRLNEQFF.

The chain combines TRBV24-1 with TRBJ2-2, with a weak D call TRBD1 (6 bases). This CDR3 is built from 16 residues. Germline-derived CDR1 and CDR2 are KGHDR and SFDVKD. Trimming shortened V by 3 bases and J by 0 bases, and 10 bases separated the two germline ends. The CDR3 region has the DNA TGTGCCACCAGTGATCGACAGGAGTCGAACACCGGGGAGCTGTTTTTT. Residues: CATSDRQESNTGELFF.

This chain links TRBV6-2 or TRBV6-3 with TRBJ1-2; D unresolved. The CDR3 sequence is 12 residues long. Trimming stripped 5 bases from V and 4 bases from J, with 8 bases between. Germline values: CDR1 MNHEY, CDR2 SVGEGT. The CDR3 sequence: CASSPLVYGYTF. The CDR3 DNA reads as TGTGCCAGCAGTCCACTTGTCTATGGCTACACCTTC.